This T cell receptor beta chain is from a study of neurological immune-mediated disorders. Study-wide results and limits: The study phylogenetically grouped the repertoires of 18 of 34 multiple sclerosis patients into one related-CDR3 cluster, a possible signature.

Synthesis of cDNA was performed by 5'RACE using 10-nucleotide random UMIs. Each CDR3 protein gets one entry after TCRdb re-called the 5' RACE reads with MiXCR. The sample comprises roughly 20,000 distinct CDR3 sequences, approximately 15% of which are singletons, and less than 8.5% rests with the top ten. At least ten counts were recorded for this clonotype. Its antigen is as yet unknown. Trimming at V came to 0 bases and at J to 4 bases, leaving 12 bases not matched to a gene. The length of the CDR3 is 19 residues. From germline, CDR1 is SGHAT and CDR2 FQNNGV. The sequence came from a woman aged 18-29 years with multiple sclerosis. Sequences were obtained from CD8+ T cells from blood. J is TRBJ2-1 and V is TRBV11-2, with 10 bases aligning to TRBD2. The CDR3 DNA sequence: TGTGCCAGCAGCTTAGAATCCAGCGGGAGGGCCGCCGTTTACAATGAGCAGTTCTTC. Translation: CASSLESSGRAAVYNEQFF.